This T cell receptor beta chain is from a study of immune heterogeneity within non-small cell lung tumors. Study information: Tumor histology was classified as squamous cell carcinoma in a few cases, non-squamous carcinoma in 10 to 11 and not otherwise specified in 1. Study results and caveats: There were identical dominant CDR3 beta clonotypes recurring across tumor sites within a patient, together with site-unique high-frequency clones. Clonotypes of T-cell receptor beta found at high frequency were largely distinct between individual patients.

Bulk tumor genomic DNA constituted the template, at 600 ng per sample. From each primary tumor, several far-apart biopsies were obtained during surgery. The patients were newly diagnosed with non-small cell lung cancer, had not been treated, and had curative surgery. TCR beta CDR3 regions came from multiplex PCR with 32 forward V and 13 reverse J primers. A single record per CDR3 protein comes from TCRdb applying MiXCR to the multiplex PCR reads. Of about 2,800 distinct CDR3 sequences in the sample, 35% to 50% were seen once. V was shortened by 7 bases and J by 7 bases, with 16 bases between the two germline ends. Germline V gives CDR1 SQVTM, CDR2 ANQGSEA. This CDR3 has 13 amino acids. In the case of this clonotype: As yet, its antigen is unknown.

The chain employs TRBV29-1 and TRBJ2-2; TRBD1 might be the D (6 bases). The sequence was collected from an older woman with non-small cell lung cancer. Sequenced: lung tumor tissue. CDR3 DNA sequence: TGCAGCGCTGGGACAACAAGCGGCGGGGAGCTGTTTTTT. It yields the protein CSAGTTSGGELFF.